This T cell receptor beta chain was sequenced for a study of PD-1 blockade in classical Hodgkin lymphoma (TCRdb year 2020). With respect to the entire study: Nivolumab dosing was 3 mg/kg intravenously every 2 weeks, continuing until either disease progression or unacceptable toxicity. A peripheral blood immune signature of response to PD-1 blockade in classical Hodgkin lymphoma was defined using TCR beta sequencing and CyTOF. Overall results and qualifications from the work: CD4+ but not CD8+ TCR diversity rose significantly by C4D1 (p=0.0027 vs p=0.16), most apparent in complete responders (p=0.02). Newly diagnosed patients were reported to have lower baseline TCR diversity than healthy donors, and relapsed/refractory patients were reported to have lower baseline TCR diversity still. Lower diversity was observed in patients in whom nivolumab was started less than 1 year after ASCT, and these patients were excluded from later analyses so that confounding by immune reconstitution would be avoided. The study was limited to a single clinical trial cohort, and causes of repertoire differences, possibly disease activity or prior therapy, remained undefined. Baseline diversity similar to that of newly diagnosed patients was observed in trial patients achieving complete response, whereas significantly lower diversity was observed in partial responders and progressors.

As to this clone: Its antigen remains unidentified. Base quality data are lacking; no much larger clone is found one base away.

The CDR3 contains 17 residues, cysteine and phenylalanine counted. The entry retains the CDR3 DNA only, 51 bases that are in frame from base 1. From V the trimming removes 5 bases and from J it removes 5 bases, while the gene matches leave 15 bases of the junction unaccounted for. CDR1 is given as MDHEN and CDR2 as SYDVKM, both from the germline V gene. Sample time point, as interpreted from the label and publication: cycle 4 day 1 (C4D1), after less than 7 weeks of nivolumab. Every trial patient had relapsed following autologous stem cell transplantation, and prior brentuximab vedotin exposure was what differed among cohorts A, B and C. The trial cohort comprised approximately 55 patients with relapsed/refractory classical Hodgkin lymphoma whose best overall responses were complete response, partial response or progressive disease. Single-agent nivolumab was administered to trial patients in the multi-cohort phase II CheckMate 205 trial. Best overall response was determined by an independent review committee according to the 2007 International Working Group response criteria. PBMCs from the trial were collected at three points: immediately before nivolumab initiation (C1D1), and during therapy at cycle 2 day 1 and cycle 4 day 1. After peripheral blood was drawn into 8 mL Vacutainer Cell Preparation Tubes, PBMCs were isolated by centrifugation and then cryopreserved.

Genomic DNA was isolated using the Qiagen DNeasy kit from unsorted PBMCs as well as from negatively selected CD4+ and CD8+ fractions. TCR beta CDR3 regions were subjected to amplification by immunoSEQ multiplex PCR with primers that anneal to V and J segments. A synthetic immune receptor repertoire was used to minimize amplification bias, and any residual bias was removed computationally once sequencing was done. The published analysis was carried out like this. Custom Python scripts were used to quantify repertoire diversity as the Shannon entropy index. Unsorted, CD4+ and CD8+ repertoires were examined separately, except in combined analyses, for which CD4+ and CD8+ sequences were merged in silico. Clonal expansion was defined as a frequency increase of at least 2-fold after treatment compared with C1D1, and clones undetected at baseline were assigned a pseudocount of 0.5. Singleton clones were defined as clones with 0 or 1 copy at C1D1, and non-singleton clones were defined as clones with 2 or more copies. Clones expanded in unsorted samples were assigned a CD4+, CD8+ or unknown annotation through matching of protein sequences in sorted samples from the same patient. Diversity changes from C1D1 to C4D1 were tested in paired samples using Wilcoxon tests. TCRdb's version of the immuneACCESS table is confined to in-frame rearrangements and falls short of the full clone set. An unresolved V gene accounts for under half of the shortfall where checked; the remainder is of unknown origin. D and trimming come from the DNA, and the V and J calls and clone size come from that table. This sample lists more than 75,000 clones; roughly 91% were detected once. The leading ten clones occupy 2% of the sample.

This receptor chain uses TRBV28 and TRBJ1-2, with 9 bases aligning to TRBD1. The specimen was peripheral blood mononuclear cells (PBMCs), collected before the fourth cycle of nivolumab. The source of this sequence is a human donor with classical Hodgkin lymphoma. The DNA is TGTGCCAGCAGTCCGCCGGGACAGGGCGCGGGGGGGTATGGCTACACCTTC. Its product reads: CASSPPGQGAGGYGYTF.